The 31 T cell receptor beta chains below come from one sample, sequenced in a study of CD8+CD57+ T cells in acquired aplastic anemia. Selection for sequencing was limited to patients who had shown CD8+CD57+ cell expansion by flow cytometry. Genomic DNA was employed as the template in profiling TCR beta VDJ and CDR3. Each CDR3 protein is one row after TCRdb ran MiXCR on the reads. The sample carries 450,000 to 550,000 distinct CDR3 sequences, over 25% recorded once. Sequencing input: sorted CD4+, CD8+, or CD8+CD57+ T cells (not recorded which) from PBMCs. Receptors originate from a human donor with aplastic anemia.

Concerning this clonotype: Mismatch with germline at one junction end may stem from a read error. This rearrangement joins TRBV7-8 to TRBJ2-7; the D gene could be TRBD1 or TRBD2 (5 bases each). CDR3 length: 13 amino acids. From germline, CDR1 is SGHVS and CDR2 FQNEAQ. CDR3: CASSVAQKGDEHF. As DNA, the CDR3 is TGTGCCAGCAGCGTAGCCCAAAAAGGGGACGAGCACTTC.

The chain joins TRBV30 to TRBJ1-2, with D maybe TRBD1 (5 bases). The V gene lost 3 bases and the J gene lost 10 bases, with 9 bases spanning the gap. Germline V lookup: CDR1 GTSNPN, CDR2 SVGIG (reference sequence). This CDR3 contains 10 residues. CDR3 region: CAWRGEHYTF. The CDR3 coding sequence is TGTGCCTGGAGGGGGGAACACTACACCTTC.

This clonotype was detected ten times or more. The chain employs TRBV7-2 and TRBJ1-1, with D perhaps TRBD1 (5 bases). V lost 2 bases to trimming and J lost 3 bases, with 7 bases between them. CDR3 size: 13 residues. The germline V gene has CDR1 SGHTA and CDR2 FQGNSA. CDR3 region: CASSLMGDTEAFF. DNA for the CDR3: TGTGCCAGCAGCTTAATGGGGGACACTGAAGCTTTCTTT.

This clonotype was seen repeatedly, ten times or more. This sequence joins TRBV12-3 or TRBV12-4 and TRBJ1-2; TRBD1 matches 10 bases. The CDR3 is made up of 14 amino acids. The CDR3 protein is CASLRDRGQYGYTF. CDR3 DNA sequence: TGTGCAAGCCTTCGGGACAGGGGACAATATGGCTACACCTTC.

This clonotype was recorded at least ten times. The chain uses TRBV20-1 and TRBJ1-5; possible D gene TRBD1, 5 bases. Germline CDR1 and CDR2: DFQATT and SNEGSKA (reference sequence). V lost 3 bases and J lost 3, with 9 bases in between. The CDR3 is made up of 13 amino acids. In nucleotides, the CDR3 is TGCAGTGCTAGTTTTGGACACAATCAGCCCCAGCATTTT. Its translation is CSASFGHNQPQHF.

This clonotype was counted between two and nine times. J is TRBJ2-7 and V is TRBV5-4; no clear D. The germline V gene has CDR1 SGHNT and CDR2 YYREEE (reference sequence). V dropped 0 bases and J dropped 5 bases, with 12 bases sitting between them. The CDR3 consists of 14 residues. This CDR3 reads CASSLDFSSDEQYF. In DNA, the CDR3 is TGTGCCAGCAGCTTGGATTTCAGTTCTGACGAGCAGTACTTC. The variable domain in full, with the rest retrieved from reference TRBV5-4 and TRBJ2-7, is ETGVTQSPTHLIKTRGQQVTLRCSSQSGHNTVSWYQQALGQGPQFIFQYYREEENGRGNFPPRFSGLQFPNYSSELNVNALELDDSALYLCASSLDFSSDEQYFGPGTRLTVT.

At least ten counts were recorded for this clonotype. The chain carries TRBV20-1 and TRBJ1-3; the match to TRBD1 covers 9 bases. CDR3 size: 13 residues. V dropped 6 bases and J dropped 8; count of bases not matched to a gene: 8. Germline CDR1 and CDR2: DFQATT and SNEGSKA (reference sequence). The CDR3 loop reads CSASQGARDTIYF. In DNA, the CDR3 is TGCAGTGCGTCACAGGGGGCGAGGGACACCATATATTTT.

This clonotype was recorded at least ten times. The rearrangement joins TRBV19 to TRBJ1-2; 8 bases agree with TRBD1. Germline CDR1 is LNHDA and CDR2 is SQIVND (reference sequence). V was pared by 3 bases and J by 5 bases, with 5 bases of the junction left unmatched. This CDR3 comprises 14 residues. Written as DNA, the CDR3 is TGTGCCAGTAGTATTAGCAGGGGGCCTTATGGCTACACCTTC. Protein sequence: CASSISRGPYGYTF.

Details on this clonotype: A read error may be the cause here, since a much bigger clone is one base away. The V call is TRBV30, the J call TRBJ2-5; tentative D call: TRBD2 (6 bases). The CDR3 contains 14 residues. In germline, CDR1 is GTSNPN, CDR2 SVGIG (reference sequence). CDR3 sequence reads: CAWSVGGRGETKYF. In DNA form, the CDR3 reads TGTGCCTGGAGTGTAGGTGGGCGGGGTGAGACCAAGTACTTC.

The chain links TRBV6-1 to TRBJ1-1; 9 bases agree with TRBD1. CDR3 size: 15 residues. Per germline, CDR1 MNHNS and CDR2 SASEGT. V lost 7 bases, J lost 0 bases, and 6 bases stayed unmatched. The CDR3 spells CASKIQGALNTEAFF. The CDR3 DNA sequence: TGTGCCAGCAAGATACAGGGGGCCTTGAACACTGAAGCTTTCTTT.

The count of this clonotype is one. V gene TRBV6-6 combines with J gene TRBJ2-5; D ambiguous. This CDR3 region has 13 residues. Trimming removed 7 bases at V and 1 base at J, with 10 bases between. Germline lookup yields CDR1 MNHNY and CDR2 SVGAGI (reference sequence). CDR3 nucleotide sequence: TGTGCCAGCACGTGGAGACCCCAAGAGACCCAGTACTTC. Translating gives CASTWRPQETQYF.

CDR3 residues: CATSHWDNEQFF. CDR3 DNA sequence: TGTGCCACCAGTCACTGGGACAATGAGCAGTTCTTC. The V call is TRBV24-1, the J call TRBJ2-1; D unclear. CDR3 length: 12 amino acids. Trimming shortened V by 6 bases and J by 5 bases, and 7 bases separated the two germline ends. Germline CDR1 is KGHDR and CDR2 is SFDVKD.

This chain uses TRBV6-2 or TRBV6-3 with TRBJ2-2, with 8 positions matching TRBD1. The V gene end was trimmed by 0 bases and the J gene end by 6 bases; junction bases not matched to a gene: 3. Per germline, CDR1 MNHEY and CDR2 SVGEGT. This CDR3 has 15 residues. The CDR3 loop is CASSYSQGASGELFF. The CDR3 bases are TGTGCCAGCAGTTACTCGCAGGGGGCCTCCGGGGAGCTGTTTTTT.

This clonotype was picked up many times. The rearrangement uses TRBV20-1 and TRBJ1-5, with D hard to call. V gave up 1 base and J gave up 1 base, with 14 bases separating them. The CDR3 length is 16 residues. Germline V gene data show CDR1 as DFQATT and CDR2 as SNEGSKA (reference sequence). The CDR3 coding sequence is TGCAGTGCTAGAGGTCTCCGGGAACCAAGCAATCAGCCCCAGCATTTT. Translated, it gives CSARGLREPSNQPQHF.

This clonotype was observed many times. V and J are TRBV24-1 and TRBJ2-1; TRBD2 might be the D (5 bases). V dropped 5 bases and J dropped 7 bases, with 14 bases sitting between them. Germline CDR1 and CDR2: KGHDR and SFDVKD. The CDR3 length is 14 residues. The CDR3 is CATSASRVGNEQFF. As DNA, the CDR3 is TGTGCCACCAGTGCGTCGAGGGTTGGTAATGAGCAGTTCTTC.

V and J are TRBV2 and TRBJ2-5, with D perhaps assigned TRBD1 or TRBD2 (6 bases each). The CDR3 runs to 10 residues. V was cut by 4 bases and J by 13 bases, with 10 bases left in between. Per germline, CDR1 SNHLY and CDR2 FYNNEI. The CDR3 protein is CASSARGPYF. CDR3 DNA sequence: TGTGCCAGCAGTGCCCGGGGGCCGTACTTC.

This clonotype was counted only a few times. The chain uses TRBV10-3 and TRBJ2-1, with 10 bases identical to TRBD2. The CDR3 runs 14 residues. With V trimmed by 10 bases and J by 5 bases, 8 bases remained unmatched. The germline CDR1 and CDR2 sequences are ENHRY and SYGVKD. CDR3 nucleotides: TGTGCCAGCATCAGACTAGCGGGTGACAATGAGCAGTTCTTC. Amino acids: CASIRLAGDNEQFF.

This clonotype was seen ten or more times. The V and J genes are TRBV19 and TRBJ1-2; D might be TRBD1 (6 bases). CDR1 and CDR2 from the germline V gene are LNHDA and SQIVND (reference sequence). The CDR3 has 13 amino acids. V was trimmed by 7 bases and J by 5 bases, leaving 14 bases between them. The CDR3 DNA reads as TGTGCCAGTATGGCACAGGGAAAATATGGCTACACCTTC. Protein sequence: CASMAQGKYGYTF.

This clonotype was counted at least ten times. This chain joins TRBV2 and TRBJ1-5, with TRBD1 matching over 7 bases. The V gene end was trimmed by 8 bases and the J gene end by 2 bases; junction bases not matched to a gene: 6. Germline CDR1 reads SNHLY; CDR2 reads FYNNEI. CDR3 length equals 14 residues. Here the CDR3 reads CASRSGGGNQPQHF. In DNA, the CDR3 is TGTGCCAGCCGTTCAGGGGGGGGCAATCAGCCCCAGCATTTT.

This clonotype was seen many times. CDR3 residues: CSAVTGQVMSPLHF. The CDR3 region has the DNA TGCAGTGCTGTAACGGGACAGGTCATGTCGCCCCTCCACTTT. This chain joins TRBV20-1 and TRBJ1-6; 8 bases match TRBD1. The length of the CDR3 is 14 residues. Germline V CDR1 and CDR2: DFQATT, SNEGSKA (reference sequence). The junction had 13 bases not matched to a gene; V was cut back by 5 bases and J by 13 bases.

This clonotype came up a few times. CDR3 region: CASSLADRGGQPQHF. The CDR3 DNA follows: TGTGCCAGCAGCTTGGCTGACAGGGGTGGGCAGCCCCAGCATTTT. The gene calls are TRBV5-6 and TRBJ1-5; 8 nucleotides line up with TRBD1. Germline trimming cut 0 bases from V and 7 bases from J; bases unmatched to any gene: 6. Germline V gene sequence: CDR1 SGHDT, CDR2 YYEEEE. The CDR3 consists of 15 residues.

This clonotype was picked up a small number of times. The rearrangement joins TRBV5-4 to TRBJ1-2; D not certain. Germline CDR1 SGHNT, CDR2 YYREEE (reference sequence). V gave up 3 bases and J gave up 6 bases, with 9 bases separating them. The CDR3 is 12 amino acids. The CDR3 DNA follows: TGTGCCAGCAGCTCAGATACAAATGGCTACACCTTC. Protein sequence: CASSSDTNGYTF.

The chain couples TRBV10-3 to TRBJ2-5, with D perhaps matching TRBD1 or TRBD2 (5 bases each). V gave up 5 bases and J gave up 4 bases, with 11 bases separating them. This CDR3 is 13 amino acids long. Per germline, CDR1 ENHRY and CDR2 SYGVKD. CDR3: CAISYFGGETQYF. DNA of the CDR3: TGTGCCATCAGTTATTTTGGGGGAGAGACCCAGTACTTC.

The chain employs TRBV30 and TRBJ1-1; D call uncertain. The CDR3 length is 13 residues. Germline V lookup: CDR1 GTSNPN, CDR2 SVGIG (reference sequence). The V end lost 4 bases, the J end lost 4 bases, and 13 bases lay between the germline ends. This CDR3 reads CAWTPRMATEAFF. As DNA, the CDR3 is TGTGCCTGGACCCCTCGAATGGCCACTGAAGCTTTCTTT.

The rearrangement joins TRBV7-3 to TRBJ2-1; D possibly uses TRBD1 or TRBD2 (6 bases each). CDR3 length: 16 residues. The germline V gene encodes CDR1 SGHTA and CDR2 FQGTGA. Trimming shortened V by 2 bases and J by 9 bases, and 20 bases separated the two germline ends. CDR3 sequence (DNA): TGTGCCAGCAGCTTATCCGGAGGAACCGGGGGCGGTGAGCAGTTCTTC. Its protein product is CASSLSGGTGGGEQFF.

J is TRBJ1-5 and V is TRBV6-5, with a tentative D call TRBD1 (6 bases). V shed 4 bases and J shed 3 bases, with 13 bases lying between them. This CDR3 has 15 amino acids. Germline CDR1 and CDR2: MNHEY and SVGAGI. The DNA for the CDR3 is TGTGCCAGCAGTTCTTTAGGGACATCCAATCAGCCCCAGCATTTT. Translating gives CASSSLGTSNQPQHF.

The genes are TRBV4-2 and TRBJ2-1; TRBD2 agrees at 10 bases. CDR3 length equals 19 residues. Germline V gives CDR1 LGHNA, CDR2 YNFKEQ. Trimming took 7 bases from V and 8 from J; bases not matched to a gene: 23. The CDR3 nucleotides read TGTGCCAGCACCCCGGACATCCTTGGGGCTAGCGGGAGTCTCGATGAGCAGTTCTTC. This translates into CASTPDILGASGSLDEQFF.

This clonotype was counted ten times or more. The chain employs TRBV7-3 and TRBJ2-1; either TRBD1 or TRBD2 may supply D (5 bases each). V was shortened by 5 bases and J by 5 bases, with 16 bases between the two germline ends. This CDR3 region has 15 residues. Germline CDR1 SGHTA, CDR2 FQGTGA. CDR3 loop: CASSQRPGPNNEQFF. The CDR3 bases are TGTGCCAGCAGCCAGAGACCGGGGCCCAACAATGAGCAGTTCTTC.

This clonotype was seen a few times. The chain carries TRBV12-3 or TRBV12-4 and TRBJ1-4, with a tentative D call TRBD1 (5 bases). CDR3 length: 13 residues. V was trimmed by 6 bases and J by 4 bases, leaving 9 bases between them. The CDR3 here is CASRIRGNEKLFF. CDR3 DNA sequence: TGTGCCAGCAGAATTAGGGGTAATGAAAAACTGTTTTTT.

In its sample, this clonotype was seen many times. V is TRBV2 and J is TRBJ2-5, with unresolved D. V lost 7 bases, J lost 5 bases, and 8 bases lay in between. CDR1 is SNHLY and CDR2 is FYNNEI in the germline V gene. This CDR3 contains 11 residues. As DNA, the CDR3 is TGTGCCAGCACCCCGTTCGAGACCCAGTACTTC. Translation gives CASTPFETQYF.

This chain uses TRBV15 with TRBJ1-6; 9 positions agree with TRBD1. Germline V gene lookup returns CDR1 LNHNV and CDR2 YYDKDF (reference sequence). Trimming cost V 1 base and J 8 bases; bases outside gene matches: 9. The CDR3 spans 17 residues. CDR3 bases: TGTGCCACCAGCAGAGTTACGCCCGGGACAGGGTATTCACCCCTCCACTTT. Its translation: CATSRVTPGTGYSPLHF.